This paragraph covers one T cell receptor beta chain sequence. The CDR3 runs 14 residues. Germline V gene sequence: CDR1 SNHLY, CDR2 FYNNEI. V trimming: 7 bases; J trimming: 2 bases; junction bases outside the gene matches: 2. In the original processing: By means of reference gene primer amplification, nucleated cell counts were estimated. Some clones are missing from TCRdb's copy, which holds only in-frame ones; the method was immunoSEQ multiplex PCR. The V and J calls and clone size are taken from that table; D and trimming were inferred from the DNA. The sample lists over 100,000 clones, over 80% occurring once. These data are taken from a study of blood T cell repertoires in COVID-19. At the level of the study: Samples representing acute and convalescent COVID-19 were sourced from the United States, Italy and Spain. From T cells, B-cell-depleted T cells, or PBMCs came the material, which was cDNA or gDNA.

The sample taken for sequencing was peripheral blood. The source is a man aged 45-65 years with acute or convalescent COVID-19. The chain employs TRBV2 and TRBJ1-5, with 10 bases fitting TRBD1. CDR3 region: CASTGTGGNQPQHF. CDR3 coding DNA: TGTGCCAGCACCGGGACAGGGGGCAATCAGCCCCAGCATTTT.